This TCR beta chain was obtained from a study of T cell responses to AZD1222 COVID-19 vaccine. Only in-frame clones appear in the TCRdb table, and some are missing; sequencing was by immunoSEQ multiplex PCR. The sample records around 130,000 clones, more than 85% being singletons. Trimming pared 8 bases from V and 2 bases from J, leaving 16 bases between. This CDR3 is built from 14 residues. The germline V gene has CDR1 SGHRS and CDR2 YFSETQ. Specimen: peripheral blood, collected on day 0 of AZD1222 vaccination. This clonotype was obtained from an adult in good health. The V call is TRBV5-1, the J call TRBJ1-1; no reliable D call. CDR3 residues: CASRLDTANTEAFF. DNA of the CDR3: TGCGCCAGTCGCCTAGATACGGCAAACACTGAAGCTTTCTTT.